This TCR beta chain comes out of a study of beta chain features in type 1 diabetes. Regarding the study as a whole: TCRB repertoires of naive, central memory and Treg cells appeared more similar among patients than among healthy donors. All four CD4+ subsets of Type 1 diabetes patients contained TCRB CDR3s that were moderately but significantly shorter. An over-representation of cells with high TCR expression could result from cDNA sequencing.

Cells sorted by CD45RO/CCR7/CD25/CD127/CD95/CD27 comprised CD4+ naive, central memory, regulatory and stem cell-like memory cells. Details on this clone: The antigen remains unidentified.

Expressed TCRB transcripts got sequenced, as all isolated RNA was reverse transcribed. Here immunoSEQ multiplex PCR was the method, and the copy in TCRdb shows in-frame clones only, minus some. The repertoire holds 600,000 to 700,000 clones, with approximately 13% as singletons. Germline V gene data show CDR1 as KGHSH and CDR2 as LQKENI. Trimming pared 5 bases from V and 4 bases from J, leaving 11 bases between. This CDR3 spans 14 amino acids. The chain uses TRBV18 and TRBJ1-4; tentative D call: TRBD1 (6 bases). Sequenced input: naive CD4+ T cells from blood. The TCR comes from a young man with type 1 diabetes. This CDR3 reads CASSTGHFNEKLFF. The CDR3, as DNA: TGTGCCAGCTCAACGGGACACTTTAATGAAAAACTGTTTTTT.